This record looks at one T cell receptor (beta chain) sequence and its context. In the original workflow: Amplifying reference gene primers gave estimates of nucleated cell counts. Sequenced by immunoSEQ multiplex PCR; TCRdb stores in-frame clones only, minus some. From that table come the V and J calls and clone size; the DNA was used to work out D and trimming. Of roughly 84,000 clones listed, over 70% are singletons. Trimming cost V 2 bases and J 4 bases, with 4 bases left between them. This CDR3 is built from 12 residues. Germline CDR1 reads SGHKS; CDR2 reads YYEKEE (reference sequence). The data derive from a study of blood T cell repertoires in COVID-19. In the study overall: Acute-phase and convalescent COVID-19 samples originated in the United States, Italy and Spain. PBMCs, B-cell-depleted T cells, or T cells were the source of the cDNA or gDNA that made up the material.

The chain uses TRBV5-5 and TRBJ1-3; D is unclear. Material for sequencing was peripheral blood. This receptor was identified in a woman between 50 and 59 years old with acute or convalescent COVID-19. DNA of the CDR3: TGTGCCAGCAGCTTCACAGGAAACACCATATATTTT. Amino acids: CASSFTGNTIYF. Filled out from reference TRBV5-5 and TRBJ1-3, the complete variable domain reads DAGVTQSPTHLIKTRGQQVTLRCSPISGHKSVSWYQQVLGQGPQFIFQYYEKEERGRGNFPDRFSARQFPNYSSELNVNALLLGDSALYLCASSFTGNTIYFGEGSWLTVV.